The following is a T cell receptor beta chain sequence with its context. The antigen is unknown. This sample is part of a study of long-term antiretroviral therapy in people with HIV. Background on the study: When the earliest samples were collected, ART was typically delayed until CD4 counts fell.

V was cut by 0 bases and J by 8 bases, with 11 bases left in between. The CDR3 runs to 14 residues. Germline loops: CDR1 SGDLS, CDR2 YYNGEE. Study results and caveats: HIV repertoires covered narrower CDR3 length ranges than controls did.

Assay version v3.0 of immunoSEQ was used, and it was run at survey level. This table comes from immunoSEQ multiplex PCR, and its TCRdb copy is limited to in-frame clones, with some not included. The sample lists about 35,000 clones, approximately 75% occurring once. This sequence originates from a man aged 45-60 years with HIV. The sequenced sample was unsorted PBMCs, obtained 3 years after starting antiretroviral therapy. The gene calls are TRBV9 and TRBJ1-4, with TRBD1 as a possible D gene (5 bases). DNA of the CDR3: TGTGCCAGCAGCGTAGGGGGGGGGTCGGAAAAACTGTTTTTT. Residues: CASSVGGGSEKLFF.